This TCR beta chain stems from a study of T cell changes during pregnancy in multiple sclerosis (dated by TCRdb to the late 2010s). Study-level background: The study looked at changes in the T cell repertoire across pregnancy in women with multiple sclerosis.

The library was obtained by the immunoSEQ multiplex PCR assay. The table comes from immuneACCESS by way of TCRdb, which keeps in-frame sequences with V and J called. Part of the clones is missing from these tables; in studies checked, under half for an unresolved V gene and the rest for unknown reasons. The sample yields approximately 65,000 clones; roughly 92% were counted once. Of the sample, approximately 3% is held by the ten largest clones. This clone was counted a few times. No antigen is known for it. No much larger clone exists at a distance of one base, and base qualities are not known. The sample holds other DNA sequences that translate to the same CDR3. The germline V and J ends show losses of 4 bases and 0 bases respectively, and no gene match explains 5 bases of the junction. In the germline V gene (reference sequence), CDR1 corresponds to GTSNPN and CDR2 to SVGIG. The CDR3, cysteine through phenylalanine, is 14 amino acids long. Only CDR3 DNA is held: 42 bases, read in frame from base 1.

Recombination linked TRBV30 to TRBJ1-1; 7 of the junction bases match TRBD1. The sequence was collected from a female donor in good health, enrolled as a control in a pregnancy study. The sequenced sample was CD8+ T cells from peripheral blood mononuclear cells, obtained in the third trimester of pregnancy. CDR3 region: CAWNLGQVNTEAFF. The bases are TGTGCCTGGAACTTAGGACAGGTGAACACTGAAGCTTTCTTT.